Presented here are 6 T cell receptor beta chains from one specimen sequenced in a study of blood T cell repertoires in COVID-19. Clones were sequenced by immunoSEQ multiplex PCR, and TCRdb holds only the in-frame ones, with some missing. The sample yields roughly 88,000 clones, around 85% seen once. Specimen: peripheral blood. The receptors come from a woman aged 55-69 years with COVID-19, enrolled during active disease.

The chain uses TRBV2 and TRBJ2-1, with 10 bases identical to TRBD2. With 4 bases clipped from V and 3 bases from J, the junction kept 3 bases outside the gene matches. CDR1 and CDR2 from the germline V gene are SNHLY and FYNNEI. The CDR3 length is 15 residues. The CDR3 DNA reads TGTGCCAGCAGTGGGGCTAGCGGGGGCTACAATGAGCAGTTCTTC. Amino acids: CASSGASGGYNEQFF.

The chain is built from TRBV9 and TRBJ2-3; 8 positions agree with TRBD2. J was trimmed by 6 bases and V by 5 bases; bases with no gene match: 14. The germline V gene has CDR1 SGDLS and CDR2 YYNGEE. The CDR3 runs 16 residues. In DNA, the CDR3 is TGTGCCAGCAGTAAGAATGCGGGGGGCTCCCCCGATACGCAGTATTTT. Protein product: CASSKNAGGSPDTQYF.

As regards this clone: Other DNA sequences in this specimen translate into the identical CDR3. Here the CDR3 DNA reads TGTGCCAGCAGCCAAGCCGGGAACTATGGCTACACCTTC. Amino acids: CASSQAGNYGYTF. This rearrangement joins TRBV4-2 to TRBJ1-2; D ambiguous. The length of the CDR3 is 13 residues. Germline values: CDR1 LGHNA, CDR2 YNFKEQ. The V end lost 1 base, the J end lost 2 bases, and 5 bases lay between the germline ends.

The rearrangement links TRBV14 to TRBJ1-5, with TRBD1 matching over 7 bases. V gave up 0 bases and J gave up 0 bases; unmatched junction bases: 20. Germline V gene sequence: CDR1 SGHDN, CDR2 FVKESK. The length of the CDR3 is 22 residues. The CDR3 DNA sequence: TGTGCCAGCAGCCAAGATGGGGGTGGGAACAGGGGCCGTACTAGTAGCAATCAGCCCCAGCATTTT. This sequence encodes CASSQDGGGNRGRTSSNQPQHF. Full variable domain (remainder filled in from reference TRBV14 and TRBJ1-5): EAGVTQFPSHSVIEKGQTVTLRCDPISGHDNLYWYRRVMGKEIKFLLHFVKESKQDESGMPNNRFLAERTGGTYSTLKVQPAELEDSGVYFCASSQDGGGNRGRTSSNQPQHFGDGTRLSIL.

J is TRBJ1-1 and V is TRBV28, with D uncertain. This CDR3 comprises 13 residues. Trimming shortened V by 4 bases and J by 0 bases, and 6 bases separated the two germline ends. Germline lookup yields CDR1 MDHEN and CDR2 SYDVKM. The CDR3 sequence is CASSSTMNTEAFF. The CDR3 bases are TGTGCCAGCAGTTCGACAATGAACACTGAAGCTTTCTTT.

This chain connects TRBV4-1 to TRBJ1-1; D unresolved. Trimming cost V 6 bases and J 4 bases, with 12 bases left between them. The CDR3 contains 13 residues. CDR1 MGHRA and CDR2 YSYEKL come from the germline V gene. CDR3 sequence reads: CASSQAGPTEAFF. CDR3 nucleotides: TGCGCCAGCAGTCAGGCGGGTCCCACTGAAGCTTTCTTT.